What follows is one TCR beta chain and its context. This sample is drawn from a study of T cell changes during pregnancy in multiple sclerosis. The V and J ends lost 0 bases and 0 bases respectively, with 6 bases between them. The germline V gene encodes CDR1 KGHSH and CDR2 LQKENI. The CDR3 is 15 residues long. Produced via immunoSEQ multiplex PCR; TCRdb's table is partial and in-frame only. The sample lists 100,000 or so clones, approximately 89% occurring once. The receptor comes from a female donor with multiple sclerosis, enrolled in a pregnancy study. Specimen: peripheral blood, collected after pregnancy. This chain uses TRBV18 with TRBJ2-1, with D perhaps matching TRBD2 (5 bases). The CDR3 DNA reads TGTGCCAGCTCACCACCAGGGAGCTCCTACAATGAGCAGTTCTTC. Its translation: CASSPPGSSYNEQFF.